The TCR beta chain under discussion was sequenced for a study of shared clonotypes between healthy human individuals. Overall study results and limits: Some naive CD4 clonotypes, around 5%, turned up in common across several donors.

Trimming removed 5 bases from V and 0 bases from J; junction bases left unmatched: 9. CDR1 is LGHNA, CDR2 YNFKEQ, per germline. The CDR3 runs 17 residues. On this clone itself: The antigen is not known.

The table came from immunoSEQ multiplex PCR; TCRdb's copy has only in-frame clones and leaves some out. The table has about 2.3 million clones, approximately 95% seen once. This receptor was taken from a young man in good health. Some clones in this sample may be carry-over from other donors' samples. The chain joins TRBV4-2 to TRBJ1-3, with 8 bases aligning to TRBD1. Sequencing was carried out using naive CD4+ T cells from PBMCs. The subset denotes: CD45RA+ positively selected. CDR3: CASSTPGTGNSGNTIYF. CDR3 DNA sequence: TGTGCCAGCAGCACCCCCGGGACAGGAAACTCTGGAAACACCATATATTTT.